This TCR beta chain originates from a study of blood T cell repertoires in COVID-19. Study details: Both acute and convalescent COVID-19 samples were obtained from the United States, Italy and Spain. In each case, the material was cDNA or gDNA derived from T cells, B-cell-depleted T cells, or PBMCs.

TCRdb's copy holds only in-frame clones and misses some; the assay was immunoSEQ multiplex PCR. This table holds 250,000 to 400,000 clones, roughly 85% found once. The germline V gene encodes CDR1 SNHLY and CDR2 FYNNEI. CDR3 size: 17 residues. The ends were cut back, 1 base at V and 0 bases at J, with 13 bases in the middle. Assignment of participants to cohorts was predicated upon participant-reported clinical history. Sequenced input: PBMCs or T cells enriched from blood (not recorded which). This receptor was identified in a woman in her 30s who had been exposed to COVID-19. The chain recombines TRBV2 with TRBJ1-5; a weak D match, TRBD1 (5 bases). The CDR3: CASSEVNPGYSNQPQHF. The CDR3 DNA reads TGTGCCAGCAGTGAAGTAAATCCAGGGTATAGCAATCAGCCCCAGCATTTT.